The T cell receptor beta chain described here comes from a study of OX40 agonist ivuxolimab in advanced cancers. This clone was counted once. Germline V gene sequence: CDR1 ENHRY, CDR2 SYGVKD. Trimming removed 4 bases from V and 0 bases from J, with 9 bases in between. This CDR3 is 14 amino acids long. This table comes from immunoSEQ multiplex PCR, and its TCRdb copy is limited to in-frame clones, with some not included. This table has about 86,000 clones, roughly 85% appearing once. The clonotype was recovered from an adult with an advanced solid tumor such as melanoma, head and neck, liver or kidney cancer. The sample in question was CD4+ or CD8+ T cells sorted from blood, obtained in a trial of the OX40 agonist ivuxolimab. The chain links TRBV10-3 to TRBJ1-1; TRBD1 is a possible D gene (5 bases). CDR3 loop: CAISGGGMNTEAFF. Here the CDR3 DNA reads TGTGCCATCAGTGGGGGGGGAATGAACACTGAAGCTTTCTTT.